Following are 21 T cell receptor beta chains from one sample sequenced in a study of spatial heterogeneity in lung cancer (dated by TCRdb to about 2019). Library generation was performed with 5' RACE. Sequencing instrument: NextSeq 500. The raw public reads went through TCRdb reprocessing: fastp at Q25, MiXCR clone calling, in-frame beta chains kept. Rows are combined by CDR3 protein, so each entry shows the most common genes and DNA. This sample lists around 110,000 distinct CDR3 sequences; roughly an eighth were detected once. Of the sample, roughly 17% is held by the ten largest clones. In the paper's terms, the time point label means: blood at routine non-recurrence follow-up after resection. For TCR sequencing, whole RNA was extracted from tumor and nontumor lung tissue, or from cryopreserved PBMC samples, and no cell sorting was done. Sequencing was performed on PBMCs, taken at follow-up. All receptors come from a male donor with early-stage non-small cell lung cancer.

This clonotype was seen at least ten times. The chain links TRBV5-1 to TRBJ2-1, with no clear D. Germline V gives CDR1 SGHRS, CDR2 YFSETQ. Trimming removed 4 bases at V and 6 bases at J, with 14 bases between. This CDR3 contains 14 residues. The CDR3, as DNA: TGCGCCAGCAGCCCTTTCGGCGCAGTCAATGAGCAGTTCTTC. Translated: CASSPFGAVNEQFF.

This clonotype was seen repeatedly, ten times or more. This chain links TRBV5-1 with TRBJ2-6; no definite D call. Germline CDR1 SGHRS, CDR2 YFSETQ. V lost 0 bases to trimming and J lost 0 bases, with 4 bases between them. CDR3 length: 15 amino acids. The DNA of the CDR3 is TGCGCCAGCAGCTTGGACCTCTCTGGGGCCAACGTCCTGACTTTC. Translated, it gives CASSLDLSGANVLTF.

The chain is built from TRBV6-2 or TRBV6-3 and TRBJ2-1; 9 bases agree with TRBD2. This CDR3 is 15 amino acids long. Trimming removed 4 bases from V and 7 bases from J; junction bases left unmatched: 8. From germline, CDR1 is MNHEY and CDR2 SVGEGT. The CDR3 coding sequence is TGTGCCAGCAGTTCTCGAGCGGGGGGCCAGAATGAGCAGTTCTTC. Its translation: CASSSRAGGQNEQFF.

The chain employs TRBV6-1 and TRBJ1-3, with TRBD1 identical over 10 bases. The germline CDR1 and CDR2 sequences are MNHNS and SASEGT. There are 18 residues in the CDR3. V was clipped by 5 bases and J by 0 bases; unmatched bases: 10. The CDR3 sequence is CASSLGQGRTYSGNTIYF. In DNA, the CDR3 is TGTGCCAGCAGTCTGGGACAGGGGCGAACCTACTCTGGAAACACCATATATTTT.

By sample share, this clonotype is medium-sized. V is TRBV6-5 and J is TRBJ1-3, with no clear D. Germline CDR1 reads MNHEY; CDR2 reads SVGAGI. V lost 8 bases to trimming and J lost 0 bases, with 8 bases between them. This CDR3 comprises 13 residues. CDR3 DNA sequence: TGTGCCAGCGAGGGCCCCTCTGGAAACACCATATATTTT. This sequence encodes CASEGPSGNTIYF.

V and J are TRBV29-1 and TRBJ1-1; D is possibly TRBD1 (6 bases). This CDR3 is 12 amino acids long. Germline V gives CDR1 SQVTM, CDR2 ANQGSEA. Trimming cost V 7 bases and J 0 bases, with 9 bases left between them. CDR3 bases: TGCAGCGCCGGACAGATGAACACTGAAGCTTTCTTT. It translates to CSAGQMNTEAFF.

This clonotype was picked up a small number of times. CDR3 bases: TGCAGCGTCCGGGACAGGGGGCGAGACACTGAAGCTTTCTTT. This gives the protein CSVRDRGRDTEAFF. The genes are TRBV29-1 and TRBJ1-1, with TRBD1 matching 12 bases. The CDR3 has 14 residues. V dropped 6 bases and J dropped 3; count of bases not matched to a gene: 5. The V gene's germline CDR1 is SQVTM and CDR2 ANQGSEA.

This clonotype was observed many times. This chain uses TRBV24-1 with TRBJ2-3, with D uncertain. Germline loops: CDR1 KGHDR, CDR2 SFDVKD. V dropped 9 bases and J dropped 6 bases, with 12 bases sitting between them. The CDR3 contains 12 residues. The DNA of the CDR3 is TGTGCCACCGCGCCCCAAGAGGATACGCAGTATTTT. This translates into CATAPQEDTQYF.

The chain combines TRBV12-3 or TRBV12-4 with TRBJ2-3, with 7 bases that match TRBD2. Unmatched junction bases numbered 10, after V lost 7 bases and J lost 6 bases. This CDR3 is built from 14 residues. CDR3 loop: CASTLRRGRDTQYF. Here the CDR3 DNA reads TGTGCCAGCACCCTTCGGCGGGGGAGGGATACGCAGTATTTT.

Ten or more counts support this clonotype. The chain combines TRBV7-2 with TRBJ2-7; tentative D call: TRBD2 (6 bases). This CDR3 region has 14 residues. Germline-derived CDR1 and CDR2 are SGHTA and FQGNSA. Between the trimmed V and J ends, which lost 5 bases and 4 bases, there was a span of 15 bases. CDR3 sequence reads: CASSVSGSLYEQYF. For the CDR3, the DNA is TGTGCCAGCAGCGTTAGCGGCTCCTTGTACGAGCAGTACTTC.

The table lists this clonotype with many counts. The chain employs TRBV10-3 and TRBJ2-4; 8 bases agree with TRBD1. Germline loops: CDR1 ENHRY, CDR2 SYGVKD. Germline trimming cut 4 bases from V and 7 bases from J; bases unmatched to any gene: 6. This CDR3 comprises 14 residues. The CDR3 sequence: CAISGGQATNIQYF. The CDR3 DNA reads TGTGCCATCAGTGGGGGACAGGCTACGAACATTCAGTACTTC.

V gene TRBV2 combines with J gene TRBJ2-3; 12 nucleotides line up with TRBD2. Germline values: CDR1 SNHLY, CDR2 FYNNEI. The CDR3 is made up of 15 amino acids. Trimming cost V 7 bases and J 6 bases; bases outside gene matches: 8. CDR3 protein: CASKSTSGGQDTQYF. In nucleotides, the CDR3 is TGTGCCAGCAAGTCGACTAGCGGGGGCCAGGATACGCAGTATTTT.

This clonotype was detected once. The rearrangement uses TRBV19 and TRBJ1-5; 9 bases line up with TRBD1. The germline V gene has CDR1 LNHDA and CDR2 SQIVND (reference sequence). This CDR3 comprises 16 residues. V trimming: 6 bases; J trimming: 7 bases; junction bases outside the gene matches: 13. The CDR3 region has the DNA TGTGCCAGTAGACATACCGGGACAGGGCATTGGCAGCCCCAGCATTTT. The encoded protein is CASRHTGTGHWQPQHF.

This clonotype was counted only a few times. The V call is TRBV12-3 or TRBV12-4, the J call TRBJ2-3; D is undetermined. This CDR3 is 15 amino acids long. The ends were cut back, 0 bases at V and 2 bases at J, with 9 bases in the middle. CDR3 region: CASSLANVLTDTQYF. The CDR3 DNA reads as TGTGCCAGCAGTTTAGCCAATGTCCTCACAGATACGCAGTATTTT.

This clonotype appeared many times. The rearrangement joins TRBV5-1 to TRBJ2-7; 7 bases align to TRBD1. Germline CDR1 SGHRS, CDR2 YFSETQ. The ends lost 4 bases at V and 3 bases at J; junction bases unmatched: 13. This CDR3 has 16 residues. The CDR3 DNA reads as TGCGCCAGCAGCCGGGGAGACAGGGCGATCAACTACGAGCAGTACTTC. This translates into CASSRGDRAINYEQYF.

The rearrangement uses TRBV25-1 and TRBJ1-1; D remains ambiguous. CDR3 length equals 12 residues. The V end was cut by 6 bases, the J end by 1 base, with 6 bases between. CDR1 is MGHDK, CDR2 SYGVNS, per germline. The CDR3 sequence: CASRSQNTEAFF. The CDR3 region has the DNA TGTGCCAGCAGGAGTCAGAACACTGAAGCTTTCTTT.

This clonotype showed up many times. The chain recombines TRBV20-1 with TRBJ2-7; tentatively, D is TRBD1 or TRBD2 (6 bases each). V gave up 6 bases and J gave up 3 bases, with 15 bases separating them. The CDR3 has 13 residues. The germline V gene has CDR1 DFQATT and CDR2 SNEGSKA (reference sequence). In nucleotides, the CDR3 is TGCAGTGCCGAAGGGGGGCTCTACTACGAGCAGTACTTC. Protein sequence: CSAEGGLYYEQYF.

The genes are TRBV19 and TRBJ2-1; 9 bases fit TRBD2. Germline V gives CDR1 LNHDA, CDR2 SQIVND (reference sequence). This CDR3 has 15 residues. Trimming at V came to 6 bases and at J to 1 base, leaving 4 bases not matched to a gene. The CDR3 DNA sequence: TGTGCCAGTAGGAGACTAGCGGATTCCTACAATGAGCAGTTCTTC. Protein sequence: CASRRLADSYNEQFF.

This clonotype has at least ten counts. The chain has TRBV20-1 and TRBJ2-7, with TRBD2 as a possible D gene (5 bases). Looked up from germline, CDR1 is DFQATT and CDR2 is SNEGSKA (reference sequence). The CDR3 totals 13 residues. Trimming left V 1 base short and J 6 bases short, with 13 bases between. The CDR3 here is CSARVGGTGEQYF. As DNA, the CDR3 is TGCAGTGCTAGAGTAGGAGGCACCGGCGAGCAGTACTTC.

This rearrangement joins TRBV6-1 to TRBJ1-5, with 9 bases fitting TRBD1. Per the germline V gene, CDR1 is MNHNS and CDR2 is SASEGT. V gave up 4 bases and J gave up 8 bases; unmatched junction bases: 9. This CDR3 is 15 amino acids long. The CDR3 reads CASSAYPGQGEPQHF. CDR3 sequence (DNA): TGTGCCAGCAGTGCGTATCCGGGACAGGGAGAGCCCCAGCATTTT.

The V call is TRBV10-3, the J call TRBJ1-2, with TRBD1 matching over 10 bases. V shed 2 bases and J 6 bases; nucleotides not matched to a gene: 9. Germline CDR1 and CDR2: ENHRY and SYGVKD. The CDR3 has 16 amino acids. The CDR3 nucleotides are TGTGCCATCAGTGAGGTGACAGGGGGCGCACACAATGGCTACACCTTC. Its protein is CAISEVTGGAHNGYTF.